This is a list of T cell receptor beta chains from one sample in a study of T cells in Graves' hyperthyroidism and ophthalmopathy. MiXCR, run by TCRdb on the multiplex PCR reads, gives a single entry per CDR3 protein. This sample has some 370,000 distinct CDR3 sequences; about a sixth occur once, and the top ten carry approximately 33%. Sequencing used blood. These TCRs come from a woman younger than 45 with Graves' hyperthyroidism that later progressed to Graves' ophthalmopathy. The CDR3 runs from the conserved cysteine through the conserved F or W. D genes are given only for firm matches. Only some rows state a clone size, as once, few, many or a class for expanded clones.

clone_size d_call j_call v_call cdr3_nt cdr3_aa
few - TRBJ1-3 TRBV28 TGTGCCAGCAGCTTACAGGTTTTTCGCGGAAACACCATATATTTT CASSLQVFRGNTIYF
many - TRBJ1-6 TRBV20-1 TGCAGTGCTAGGGGGGCAGCAAATAATTCACCCCTCCACTTT CSARGAANNSPLHF
many - TRBJ1-1 TRBV30 TGTGCCTGGAGTGTACTAACGCGGGCGGCGGCTTTCTTT CAWSVLTRAAAFF
many TRBD1 TRBJ1-5 TRBV7-9 TGTGCCAGCAGCCCCGACAGGGTTGGTAGTCAGCCCCAGCATTTT CASSPDRVGSQPQHF
many TRBD1 TRBJ2-3 TRBV5-1 TGCGCCAGCGCATACAGGGGGCAAAGCGGTGCGGATACGCAGTATTTT CASAYRGQSGADTQYF
many - TRBJ2-7 TRBV5-1 TGCGCCAGCAGCTTGGCTACCGGATCCTACGAGCAGTACTTC CASSLATGSYEQYF
few TRBD1 TRBJ1-4 TRBV19 TGTGCCAGTAGAGACAGGGCGGAGAATGAAAAACTGTTTTTT CASRDRAENEKLFF
many - TRBJ2-7 TRBV18 TGTGCCAGCTCACCCGCACTGTGGGAAGACGAGCAGTACTTC CASSPALWEDEQYF
many - TRBJ2-7 TRBV29-1 TGCAGCGTTCGTAGTAGGATTTCCTACGAGCAGTACTTC CSVRSRISYEQYF
- TRBD2 TRBJ2-2 TRBV27 TGTGCCAGCAGGCCGACTAGCGGGGTAAAGAACACCGGGGAGCTGTTTTTT CASRPTSGVKNTGELFF
- - TRBJ1-2 TRBV7-9 TGTGCCAGCAGCCACTTCCATACAGGGACGTACTATGGCTACACCTTC CASSHFHTGTYYGYTF
- - TRBJ1-4 TRBV6-2/TRBV6-3 TGTGCCAGCAGTTACGCTAGGGCTTCGACTAATGAAAAACTGCTTTTT CASSYARASTNEKLLF
many TRBD1 TRBJ2-2 TRBV28 TGTGCCAGCAGGACAGGGGGCGGCACCGGGGAGCTGTTTTTT CASRTGGGTGELFF
- TRBD1 TRBJ2-2 TRBV30 TGTGCCTGGGAGGGCCTTGGGACAGGGACCACCGGGGAGCTGTTTTTT CAWEGLGTGTTGELFF
many - TRBJ1-2 TRBV12-3/TRBV12-4 TGTGCCAGCAGGATCCAGGGAGGGCTGGACTACACCTTC CASRIQGGLDYTF
few TRBD2 TRBJ2-1 TRBV5-1 TGCGCCAGCAGCTTGATTAGCGGGTACGATGAGCAGTTCTTC CASSLISGYDEQFF
few - TRBJ1-1 TRBV4-1 TGCGCCAGCAGCCAAGTTCTGTGGTCACCGAACACTGAAGCTTTCTTT CASSQVLWSPNTEAFF
many - TRBJ1-2 TRBV28 TGTGCCAGCAGTTCTTCTCCATTCACCTATGGCTACACCTTC CASSSSPFTYGYTF
many TRBD2 TRBJ2-1 TRBV5-1 TGCGCCAGCAGCTTGGCAATAGCGGGAGGGAACTCCTACAATGAGCAGTTCTTC CASSLAIAGGNSYNEQFF
many - TRBJ1-2 TRBV11-2 TGTGCCAGCAGCTTAGAAGGGATCAGTGGCTACACCTTC CASSLEGISGYTF
- - TRBJ2-7 TRBV19 TGTGCCAGTAGTATTTCCGTCCTACCCTACGAGCAGTACTTC CASSISVLPYEQYF
few - TRBJ2-2 TRBV19 TGTGCCAGTAGTATAGATACACGGGCAGGGAACACCGGGGAGCTGTTTTTT CASSIDTRAGNTGELFF
many TRBD2 TRBJ2-1 TRBV5-1 TGCGCCAGCAGCCCCTCTAGCGGAGACAATGAGCAGTTCTTC CASSPSSGDNEQFF